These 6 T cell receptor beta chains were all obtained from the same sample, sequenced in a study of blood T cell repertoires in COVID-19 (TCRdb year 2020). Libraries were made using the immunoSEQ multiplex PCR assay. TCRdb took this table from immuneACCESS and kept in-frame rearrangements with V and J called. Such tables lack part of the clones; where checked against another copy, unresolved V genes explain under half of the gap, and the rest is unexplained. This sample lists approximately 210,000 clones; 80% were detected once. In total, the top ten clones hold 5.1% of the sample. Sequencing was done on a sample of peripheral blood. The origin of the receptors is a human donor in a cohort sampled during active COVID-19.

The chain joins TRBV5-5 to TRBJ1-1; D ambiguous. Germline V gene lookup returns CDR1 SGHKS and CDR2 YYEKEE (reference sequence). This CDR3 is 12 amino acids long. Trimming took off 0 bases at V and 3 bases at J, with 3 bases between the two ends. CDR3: CASSLAYTEAFF. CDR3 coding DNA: TGTGCCAGCAGCTTGGCCTACACTGAAGCTTTCTTT.

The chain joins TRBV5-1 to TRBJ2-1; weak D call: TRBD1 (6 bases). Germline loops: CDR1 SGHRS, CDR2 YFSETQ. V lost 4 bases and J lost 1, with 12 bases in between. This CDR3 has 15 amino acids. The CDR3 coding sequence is TGCGCCAGCAGCCCATTGACAGGATCCTACAATGAGCAGTTCTTC. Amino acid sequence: CASSPLTGSYNEQFF.

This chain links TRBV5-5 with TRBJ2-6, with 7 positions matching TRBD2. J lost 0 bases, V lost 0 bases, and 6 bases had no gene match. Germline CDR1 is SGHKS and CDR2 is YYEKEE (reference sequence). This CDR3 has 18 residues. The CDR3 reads CASSLASGAFSGANVLTF. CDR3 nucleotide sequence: TGTGCCAGCAGCTTGGCTAGCGGAGCCTTCTCTGGGGCCAACGTCCTGACTTTC.

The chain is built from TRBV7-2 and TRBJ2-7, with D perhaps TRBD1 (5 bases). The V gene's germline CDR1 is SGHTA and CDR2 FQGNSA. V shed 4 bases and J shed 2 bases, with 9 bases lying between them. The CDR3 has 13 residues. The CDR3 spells CASSYRQPYEQYF. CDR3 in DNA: TGTGCCAGCAGCTACCGACAGCCCTACGAGCAGTACTTC.

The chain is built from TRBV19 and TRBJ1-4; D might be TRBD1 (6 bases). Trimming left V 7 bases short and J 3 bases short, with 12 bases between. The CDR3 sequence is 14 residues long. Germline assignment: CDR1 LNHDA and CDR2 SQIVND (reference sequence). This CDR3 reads CASIARGSNEKLFF. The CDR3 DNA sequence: TGTGCCAGTATCGCCAGGGGATCTAATGAAAAACTGTTTTTT. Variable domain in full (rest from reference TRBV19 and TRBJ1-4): DGGITQSPKYLFRKEGQNVTLSCEQNLNHDAMYWYRQDPGQGLRLIYYSQIVNDFQKGDIAEGYSVSREKKESFPLTVTSAQKNPTAFYLCASIARGSNEKLFFGSGTQLSVL.

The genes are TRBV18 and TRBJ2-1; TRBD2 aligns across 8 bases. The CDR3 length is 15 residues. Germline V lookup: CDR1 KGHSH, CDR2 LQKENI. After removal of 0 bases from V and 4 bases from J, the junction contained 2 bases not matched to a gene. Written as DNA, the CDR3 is TGTGCCAGCTCACCACCGTCGGGGGGGTACAATGAGCAGTTCTTC. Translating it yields CASSPPSGGYNEQFF.